The 19 T cell receptor beta chains below come from one sample, sequenced in a study of CD8+ T cells in alopecia areata (dated by TCRdb to the late 2010s). What this sample's treatment or condition label stands for: oral pan-JAK inhibitor, 5-10 mg twice daily. The library was generated by the immunoSEQ multiplex PCR assay. RNA was extracted from all samples and reverse transcribed into cDNA, which served as template for TCR sequencing. This is the immuneACCESS table as TCRdb keeps it, with only in-frame sequences that have V and J called. A part of the clones is gone; compared with another copy, unresolved V genes explain less than half, and the rest is unexplained. The sample table lists around 300,000 clones, 60% of them with a count of one. In total, the top ten clones hold 0.75% to 0.95% of the sample. The sample consisted of CD4+ T cells sorted from blood, taken at roughly week 53, from a patient treated with tofacitinib. Receptors originate from a human donor with alopecia areata.

The V call is TRBV30, the J call TRBJ1-2; D not resolved. CDR1 is GTSNPN and CDR2 is SVGIG in the germline V gene (reference sequence). V gave up 1 base and J gave up 0 bases, with 6 bases separating them. This CDR3 has 13 residues. This CDR3 is CAWSGSPNYGYTF. CDR3 DNA sequence: TGTGCCTGGAGTGGCTCACCTAACTATGGCTACACCTTC.

This clone was found a few times. The genes are TRBV5-1 and TRBJ2-1; D tentatively fits TRBD1 or TRBD2 (5 bases each). CDR1 is SGHRS, CDR2 YFSETQ, per germline. Trimming left V 3 bases short and J 5 bases short, with 12 bases between. The CDR3 length is 14 residues. CDR3 sequence reads: CASSSTGLHNEQFF. The DNA of the CDR3 is TGCGCCAGCAGCTCGACGGGGCTACACAATGAGCAGTTCTTC.

The chain joins TRBV29-1 to TRBJ1-2; D is perhaps TRBD1 (5 bases). The CDR3 runs to 11 residues. V lost 8 bases and J lost 1, with 8 bases in between. Germline CDR1 and CDR2: SQVTM and ANQGSEA. Here the CDR3 DNA reads TGCAGCCTAGACAGTAACTATGGCTACACCTTC. Translated: CSLDSNYGYTF. The full variable domain, with the rest looked up from reference TRBV29-1 and TRBJ1-2, is SAVISQKPSRDICQRGTSLTIQCQVDSQVTMMFWYRQQPGQSLTLIATANQGSEATYESGFVIDKFPISRPNLTFSTLTVSNMSPEDSSIYLCSLDSNYGYTFGSGTRLTVV.

This clone has a handful of counts. The chain couples TRBV6-5 to TRBJ2-3, with D perhaps matching TRBD2 (6 bases). CDR1 MNHEY and CDR2 SVGAGI come from the germline V gene. This CDR3 has 13 amino acids. Trimming shortened V by 2 bases and J by 7 bases, and 10 bases separated the two germline ends. CDR3 protein: CASSYEAGNTQYF. As DNA, the CDR3 is TGTGCCAGCAGTTACGAGGCGGGAAATACGCAGTATTTT.

In this sample, this clone turned up a few times. V gene TRBV7-2 combines with J gene TRBJ2-3; weak D call: TRBD1 (5 bases). The CDR3 totals 14 residues. Germline loops: CDR1 SGHTA, CDR2 FQGNSA. The V and J ends lost 5 bases and 9 bases respectively, with 18 bases between them. In DNA form, the CDR3 reads TGTGCCAGCAGCCCCACCTCCAGGGTTCAAACGCAGTATTTT. Protein: CASSPTSRVQTQYF.

The rearrangement links TRBV30 to TRBJ2-5, with a weak D call TRBD2 (6 bases). The V gene lost 0 bases and the J gene lost 5 bases, with 13 bases spanning the gap. The CDR3 runs to 14 residues. Looked up from germline, CDR1 is GTSNPN and CDR2 is SVGIG (reference sequence). The CDR3: CAWSVAGIGETQYF. Written as DNA, the CDR3 is TGTGCCTGGAGTGTTGCGGGGATAGGCGAGACCCAGTACTTC.

The genes are TRBV29-1 and TRBJ1-1; D may be TRBD1 (5 bases). Trimming took off 7 bases at V and 2 bases at J, with 14 bases between the two ends. In germline, CDR1 is SQVTM, CDR2 ANQGSEA. The CDR3 consists of 13 residues. The CDR3 sequence is CSATDNRNTEAFF. CDR3 coding DNA: TGCAGCGCTACGGACAACAGAAACACTGAAGCTTTCTTT.

The CDR3 nucleotides are TGCGCCAGCAGCTCGGCTAGCGGGGTATCAGATACGCAGTATTTT. This encodes CASSSASGVSDTQYF. This chain connects TRBV5-1 to TRBJ2-3; TRBD2 matches 9 bases. Germline trimming cut 3 bases from V and 4 bases from J; bases unmatched to any gene: 6. The CDR3 covers 15 residues. CDR1 and CDR2 from the germline V gene are SGHRS and YFSETQ.

The chain employs TRBV4-2 and TRBJ1-2, with a tentative D call TRBD1 (5 bases). The CDR3 has 15 residues. The germline V gene encodes CDR1 LGHNA and CDR2 YNFKEQ. V was clipped by 4 bases and J by 6 bases, with 18 bases between them. CDR3 protein: CASSPTGGARNGYTF. The DNA of the CDR3 is TGTGCCAGCAGCCCAACTGGGGGTGCGAGGAATGGCTACACCTTC.

The chain links TRBV5-1 to TRBJ2-7, with 10 bases aligning to TRBD2. The V gene end was trimmed by 4 bases and the J gene end by 2 bases; junction bases not matched to a gene: 6. The CDR3 has 15 amino acids. From germline, CDR1 is SGHRS and CDR2 YFSETQ. CDR3 DNA: TGCGCCAGCAGCGGAGGACTAGCGGAGCCCTACGAGCAGTACTTC. This gives the protein CASSGGLAEPYEQYF.

The rearrangement links TRBV29-1 to TRBJ2-3; D is unresolved. V lost 6 bases to trimming and J lost 1 base, with 14 bases between them. From germline, CDR1 is SQVTM and CDR2 ANQGSEA. The length of the CDR3 is 14 residues. CDR3 nucleotide sequence: TGCAGCGTGGCCGTCGGCAGCCGCACAGATACGCAGTATTTT. Residues: CSVAVGSRTDTQYF.

The CDR3 region is CAWTTGGESYGYTF. The CDR3 coding sequence is TGTGCCTGGACTACCGGTGGAGAAAGCTATGGCTACACCTTC. The rearrangement uses TRBV30 and TRBJ1-2, with D unresolved. Germline V CDR1 and CDR2: GTSNPN, SVGIG (reference sequence). The V end lost 4 bases, the J end lost 4 bases, and 16 bases lay between the germline ends. The CDR3 consists of 14 residues. Full variable domain (missing parts from reference TRBV30 and TRBJ1-2): SQTIHQWPATLVQPVGSPLSLECTVEGTSNPNLYWYRQAAGRGLQLLFYSVGIGQISSEVPQNLSASRPQDRQFILSSKKLLLSDSGFYLCAWTTGGESYGYTFGSGTRLTVV.

CDR3 region: CAIRPTDTQYF. CDR3 sequence (DNA): TGTGCCATCAGGCCCACAGATACGCAGTATTTT. The V and J genes are TRBV10-3 and TRBJ2-3; no clear D. The CDR3 contains 11 residues. The germline gives CDR1 ENHRY, CDR2 SYGVKD. The V end was cut by 6 bases, the J end by 2 bases, with 3 bases between.

This clone has just a few counts. The chain uses TRBV6-1 and TRBJ2-1; TRBD2 agrees at 10 bases. The junction had 11 bases not matched to a gene; V was cut back by 7 bases and J by 8 bases. Germline CDR1 is MNHNS and CDR2 is SASEGT. CDR3 length: 15 residues. The CDR3 sequence is CASKGPQLAGYEQFF. The CDR3, as DNA: TGTGCCAGCAAGGGCCCGCAACTAGCGGGGTATGAGCAGTTCTTC.

The V call is TRBV30, the J call TRBJ1-2, with unresolved D. CDR1 is GTSNPN, CDR2 SVGIG, per germline (reference sequence). This CDR3 is built from 12 residues. V was cut by 4 bases and J by 0 bases, with 6 bases left in between. This chain's CDR3 is CAWKAANYGYTF. The CDR3 DNA reads as TGTGCCTGGAAGGCCGCTAACTATGGCTACACCTTC.

The V and J genes are TRBV18 and TRBJ2-5, with D perhaps matching TRBD1 or TRBD2 (5 bases each). V dropped 1 base and J dropped 1 base, with 10 bases sitting between them. The CDR3 length is 15 residues. Germline CDR1 reads KGHSH; CDR2 reads LQKENI. The CDR3 reads CASSPRSGTQETQYF. For the CDR3, the DNA is TGTGCCAGCTCACCACGGTCCGGGACCCAAGAGACCCAGTACTTC.

The chain carries TRBV29-1 and TRBJ2-2; D may be TRBD1 (8 bases). This CDR3 has 13 amino acids. The germline CDR1 and CDR2 sequences are SQVTM and ANQGSEA. V was clipped by 7 bases and J by 7 bases, with 16 bases between them. CDR3 in amino acids: CSARTGRVGELFF. The CDR3 bases are TGCAGCGCTCGGACAGGGAGGGTCGGGGAGCTGTTTTTT.

This clone was counted once. The V call is TRBV5-1, the J call TRBJ2-7; D possibly corresponds to TRBD1 (6 bases). Trimming cost V 4 bases and J 0 bases, with 14 bases left between them. This CDR3 contains 15 residues. Per germline, CDR1 SGHRS and CDR2 YFSETQ. The CDR3 sequence: CASSLDRQSSYEQYF. Written as DNA, the CDR3 is TGCGCCAGCAGCCTCGACAGGCAGAGCTCCTACGAGCAGTACTTC.

The chain has TRBV14 and TRBJ2-1; 8 bases agree with TRBD1. There are 16 residues in the CDR3. V lost 2 bases and J lost 5; bases outside the gene matches: 8. The germline V gene has CDR1 SGHDN and CDR2 FVKESK. The CDR3: CASSQPSRDRHNEQFF. As DNA, the CDR3 is TGTGCCAGCAGCCAACCGTCCCGGGACAGGCACAATGAGCAGTTCTTC.